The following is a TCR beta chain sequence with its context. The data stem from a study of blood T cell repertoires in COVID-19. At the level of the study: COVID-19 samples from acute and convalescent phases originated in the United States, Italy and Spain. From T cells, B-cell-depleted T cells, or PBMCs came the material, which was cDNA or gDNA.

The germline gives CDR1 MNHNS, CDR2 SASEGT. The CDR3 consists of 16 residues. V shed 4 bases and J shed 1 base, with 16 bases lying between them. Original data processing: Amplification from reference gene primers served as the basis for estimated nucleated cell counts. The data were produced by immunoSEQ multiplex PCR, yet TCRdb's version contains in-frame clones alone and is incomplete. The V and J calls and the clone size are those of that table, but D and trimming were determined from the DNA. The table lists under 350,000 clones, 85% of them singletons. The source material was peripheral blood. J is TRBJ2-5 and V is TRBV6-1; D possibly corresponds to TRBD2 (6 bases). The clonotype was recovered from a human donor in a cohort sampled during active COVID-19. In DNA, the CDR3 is TGTGCCAGCAGTGGAACGAGCGGGTGGGGCCAAGAGACCCAGTACTTC. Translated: CASSGTSGWGQETQYF.